This T cell receptor beta chain was retrieved from a study of T-cell memory formation after mild COVID-19. Notes on the study in general: Pre-infection memory contained some responding clones, which suggested that cross-reactive memory had joined.

The table lists this clonotype with many counts. Its antigen remains unidentified. Germline-derived CDR1 and CDR2 are SEHNR and FQNEAQ (reference sequence). This CDR3 is 12 amino acids long. V lost 5 bases and J 5 bases, leaving 8 bases between the germline ends. Constant-segment primers and 5'RACE yielded cDNA libraries for TCR alpha and TCR beta, each carrying sample barcodes and UMIs. From the 5' RACE reads, TCRdb called clonotypes with MiXCR, one entry per CDR3 protein. The data contain hundreds of thousands of distinct CDR3 sequences, around 21% of them singletons. This sequence was found in an adult woman who had mild COVID-19 (a few samples of this study predate the infection). Cell type and time point are not known. Sequenced material: PBMCs or a T cell subset sorted from them (not recorded which). J is TRBJ2-3 and V is TRBV7-9, with no clear D. For the CDR3, the DNA is TGTGCCAGCAGCAAATTGGGAGATACGCAGTATTTT. It yields the protein CASSKLGDTQYF.